One sample yielded the 29 T cell receptor beta chains listed below, sequenced in a study of T cell changes during pregnancy in multiple sclerosis. Measured with immunoSEQ multiplex PCR; TCRdb has only the in-frame clones, and not every one. The data show about 70,000 clones, about 90% seen once. The sample here was CD4+ T cells from peripheral blood mononuclear cells, taken after pregnancy. These receptors all come from a female donor with multiple sclerosis, enrolled in a pregnancy study.

CDR3 sequence (DNA): TGTGCCAGCTCAACAGGGTTAAATGAAAAACTGTTTTTT. As protein: CASSTGLNEKLFF. This chain joins TRBV18 and TRBJ1-4; possible D gene TRBD1, 6 bases. Germline V gene data show CDR1 as KGHSH and CDR2 as LQKENI. CDR3 length: 13 residues. Deletions cut 5 bases from V and 5 bases from J, with 9 bases between.

V is TRBV5-1 and J is TRBJ2-3; D might be TRBD1 (6 bases). V was cut by 0 bases and J by 2 bases, with 10 bases left in between. Per germline, CDR1 SGHRS and CDR2 YFSETQ. CDR3 length: 15 amino acids. DNA for the CDR3: TGCGCCAGCAGCTTGGAAGGGGGTTACACAGATACGCAGTATTTT. Protein: CASSLEGGYTDTQYF.

J is TRBJ2-2 and V is TRBV5-4; D is possibly TRBD1 (5 bases). Deletions cut 2 bases from V and 2 bases from J, with 7 bases between. Germline-derived CDR1 and CDR2 are SGHNT and YYREEE (reference sequence). The CDR3 runs 14 residues. This CDR3 reads CASSLQANTGELFF. The CDR3 DNA is TGTGCCAGCAGCTTACAGGCTAACACCGGGGAGCTGTTTTTT.

The chain has TRBV28 and TRBJ1-1, with no clear D. The germline gives CDR1 MDHEN, CDR2 SYDVKM. With 1 base removed from V and 11 bases from J, the gap between germline ends came to 11 bases. The length of the CDR3 is 12 residues. CDR3 amino acids: CASSLSAARAFF. CDR3 DNA sequence: TGTGCCAGCAGTTTATCGGCGGCAAGGGCTTTCTTT.

J is TRBJ2-7 and V is TRBV11-2; the D gene is possibly TRBD1 (5 bases). This CDR3 comprises 16 residues. Trimming left V 6 bases short and J 1 base short, with 19 bases between. Germline assignment: CDR1 SGHAT and CDR2 FQNNGV. The CDR3, as DNA: TGTGCCAGCAGACAAAACGGACAAAACCCTTCCTACGAGCAGTACTTC. Amino acids: CASRQNGQNPSYEQYF.

The chain couples TRBV11-1 to TRBJ2-3; perhaps TRBD2 as D (7 bases). Germline V gene data show CDR1 as SGHAT and CDR2 as FQDESV (reference sequence). The CDR3 extends over 16 amino acids. Between the trimmed V and J ends, which lost 2 bases and 5 bases, there was a span of 17 bases. CDR3 coding DNA: TGTGCCAGCAGCTTAAGGAGCGGAGGGGGGGGAGATACGCAGTATTTT. As protein: CASSLRSGGGGDTQYF.

DNA for the CDR3: TGTGCCAGCAGCCCCGGGACTAGCGGGGGGAGAGGTACGCAGTATTTT. It encodes CASSPGTSGGRGTQYF. The V gene is TRBV5-4, the J gene TRBJ2-3; 15 bases are shared with TRBD2. The CDR3 is made up of 16 amino acids. V shed 4 bases and J 8 bases; nucleotides not matched to a gene: 8. Germline V CDR1 and CDR2: SGHNT, YYREEE (reference sequence). The full variable domain, rest sourced from reference TRBV5-4 and TRBJ2-3, is ETGVTQSPTHLIKTRGQQVTLRCSSQSGHNTVSWYQQALGQGPQFIFQYYREEENGRGNFPPRFSGLQFPNYSSELNVNALELDDSALYLCASSPGTSGGRGTQYFGPGTRLTVL.

The V and J genes are TRBV14 and TRBJ2-1; 10 nucleotides agree with TRBD2. The trim removed 5 bases at V and 3 bases at J, leaving 7 bases unmatched. Per the germline V gene, CDR1 is SGHDN and CDR2 is FVKESK. CDR3 length: 16 residues. The CDR3: CASSNLAGEIYNEQFF. CDR3 DNA sequence: TGTGCCAGCAGCAACCTAGCGGGGGAGATCTACAATGAGCAGTTCTTC.

The rearrangement uses TRBV6-5 and TRBJ1-2; 10 bases are a match to TRBD1. The V segment lost 8 bases and the J segment 0 bases; nucleotides outside the gene matches: 3. CDR1 is MNHEY, CDR2 SVGAGI, per germline. The CDR3 extends over 14 amino acids. This CDR3 is CASGGTGANYGYTF. The CDR3 region has the DNA TGTGCCAGCGGAGGGACAGGGGCTAACTATGGCTACACCTTC.

V usage is TRBV19 and J usage is TRBJ2-7; D is uncertain. CDR1 LNHDA and CDR2 SQIVND come from the germline V gene (reference sequence). With 1 base removed from V and 3 bases from J, the gap between germline ends came to 7 bases. The CDR3 spans 13 residues. DNA of the CDR3: TGTGCCAGTAGTATAGGGGCAGACTACGAGCAGTACTTC. This sequence encodes CASSIGADYEQYF.

The gene calls are TRBV5-5 and TRBJ2-1; 9 bases map to TRBD2. V dropped 5 bases and J dropped 1; count of bases not matched to a gene: 4. The germline V gene encodes CDR1 SGHKS and CDR2 YYEKEE (reference sequence). This CDR3 has 15 amino acids. CDR3 residues: CASRRTSESYNEQFF. Written as DNA, the CDR3 is TGTGCCAGCAGGCGGACTAGCGAGTCCTACAATGAGCAGTTCTTC.

This rearrangement joins TRBV4-2 to TRBJ1-5; possible D gene TRBD1, 5 bases. V lost 6 bases to trimming and J lost 8 bases, with 14 bases between them. CDR3 size: 13 residues. Germline loops: CDR1 LGHNA, CDR2 YNFKEQ. The CDR3 is CASSPDNNEPQHF. CDR3 nucleotides: TGTGCCAGCAGTCCGGACAATAACGAGCCCCAGCATTTT.

This chain connects TRBV2 to TRBJ1-2; TRBD1 is a possible D gene (5 bases). This CDR3 has 13 residues. Germline CDR1 is SNHLY and CDR2 is FYNNEI. Trimming cost V 2 bases and J 3 bases, with 7 bases left between them. In nucleotides, the CDR3 is TGTGCCAGCAGTGAACAGGGCTACTATGGCTACACCTTC. It specifies CASSEQGYYGYTF.

The V gene is TRBV19, the J gene TRBJ1-5, with TRBD1 matching over 9 bases. V lost 7 bases, J lost 1 base, and 2 bases stayed unmatched. CDR3 length: 14 residues. Per germline, CDR1 LNHDA and CDR2 SQIVND (reference sequence). The DNA of the CDR3 is TGTGCCAGTACGGACAGGGGAAGCAATCAGCCCCAGCATTTT. It specifies CASTDRGSNQPQHF. The variable domain in full, completed from reference TRBV19 and TRBJ1-5, reads DGGITQSPKYLFRKEGQNVTLSCEQNLNHDAMYWYRQDPGQGLRLIYYSQIVNDFQKGDIAEGYSVSREKKESFPLTVTSAQKNPTAFYLCASTDRGSNQPQHFGDGTRLSIL.

The rearrangement joins TRBV6-1 to TRBJ2-2; 8 nucleotides agree with TRBD1. Germline lookup yields CDR1 MNHNS and CDR2 SASEGT. CDR3 length: 15 residues. Trimming at V came to 9 bases and at J to 5 bases, leaving 11 bases not matched to a gene. CDR3 sequence reads: CASGTGPTRTGELFF. In DNA form, the CDR3 reads TGTGCCAGTGGGACAGGACCGACGCGAACCGGGGAGCTGTTTTTT.

The rearrangement uses TRBV5-1 and TRBJ2-5; 12 bases fit TRBD1. This CDR3 has 19 amino acids. J gave up 5 bases and V 0 bases, and 14 bases lay outside the gene matches. Germline-derived CDR1 and CDR2 are SGHRS and YFSETQ. CDR3 nucleotides: TGCGCCAGCAGCTTGGTAGTAGGGACAGGGGGCAGCCCGGGGGAGACCCAGTACTTC. It specifies CASSLVVGTGGSPGETQYF.

The V and J genes are TRBV7-2 and TRBJ2-7; D is unresolved. V was cut by 1 base and J by 1 base, with 8 bases left in between. The CDR3 sequence is 14 residues long. From germline, CDR1 is SGHTA and CDR2 FQGNSA. Written as DNA, the CDR3 is TGTGCCAGCAGCTTAGTGGGCGAATCCTACGAGCAGTACTTC. Translating gives CASSLVGESYEQYF.

This chain connects TRBV15 to TRBJ2-1; 7 nucleotides align to TRBD1. V lost 3 bases and J lost 1; bases outside the gene matches: 0. The germline V gene encodes CDR1 LNHNV and CDR2 YYDKDF (reference sequence). The CDR3 runs to 14 residues. CDR3 coding DNA: TGTGCCACCAGCAGGACAGGGTCCTACAATGAGCAGTTCTTC. Amino acid sequence: CATSRTGSYNEQFF.

This chain connects TRBV25-1 to TRBJ2-7; TRBD2 matches 7 bases. V lost 6 bases to trimming and J lost 2 bases; unmatched junction nucleotides: 7. The CDR3 is made up of 14 amino acids. Germline V gene lookup returns CDR1 MGHDK and CDR2 SYGVNS. The chain's CDR3 is CASRREGPAYEQYF. The CDR3 DNA sequence: TGTGCCAGCAGGAGGGAGGGGCCTGCCTACGAGCAGTACTTC.

V is TRBV7-3 and J is TRBJ1-2, with D perhaps TRBD1 (6 bases). V lost 0 bases to trimming and J lost 8 bases, with 10 bases between them. Germline V gene lookup returns CDR1 SGHTA and CDR2 FQGTGA. The CDR3 is 13 amino acids. Written as DNA, the CDR3 is TGTGCCAGCAGCTTAACTCCGACAGGCGGCTACACCTTC. This encodes CASSLTPTGGYTF.

This chain links TRBV9 with TRBJ2-1, with D possibly TRBD2 on 5 matching bases. Trimming took 4 bases from V and 0 from J, leaving 14 bases between them. The germline gives CDR1 SGDLS, CDR2 YYNGEE. The CDR3 runs to 16 residues. The CDR3: CASSPVEESSYNEQFF. The CDR3 nucleotides are TGTGCCAGCAGCCCCGTGGAGGAGAGCTCCTACAATGAGCAGTTCTTC.

This sequence joins TRBV6-1 and TRBJ1-3; 9 positions agree with TRBD1. The CDR3 sequence is 13 residues long. With 8 bases clipped from V and 3 bases from J, the junction kept 2 bases outside the gene matches. Looked up from germline, CDR1 is MNHNS and CDR2 is SASEGT. CDR3: CASGTGIGNTIYF. CDR3 DNA sequence: TGTGCCAGCGGGACAGGGATTGGAAACACCATATATTTT.

V usage is TRBV4-2 and J usage is TRBJ2-6; a possible D gene is TRBD1 (6 bases). Per germline, CDR1 LGHNA and CDR2 YNFKEQ. The CDR3 runs 17 residues. V was shortened by 0 bases and J by 4 bases, with 13 bases between the two germline ends. Written as DNA, the CDR3 is TGTGCCAGCAGCCAAGACCCAGGGGCGAAGGGGGCCAACGTCCTGACTTTC. Amino acids: CASSQDPGAKGANVLTF.

A few counts support this clone. V gene TRBV30 combines with J gene TRBJ1-5; 7 bases align to TRBD1. Germline CDR1 GTSNPN, CDR2 SVGIG (reference sequence). This CDR3 has 14 amino acids. V lost 2 bases, J lost 6 bases, and 7 bases stayed unmatched. The CDR3 spells CAWSYGTASQPQHF. The CDR3 nucleotides are TGTGCCTGGAGTTACGGGACAGCCTCTCAGCCCCAGCATTTT. The full variable domain, completed using reference TRBV30 and TRBJ1-5, is SQTIHQWPATLVQPVGSPLSLECTVEGTSNPNLYWYRQAAGRGLQLLFYSVGIGQISSEVPQNLSASRPQDRQFILSSKKLLLSDSGFYLCAWSYGTASQPQHFGDGTRLSIL.

CDR3 in DNA: TGTGCCAGCAGTGAAGCGCTTCATAATTGGCAGGGTTTTCAGCCCCAGCATTTT. It codes for CASSEALHNWQGFQPQHF. This chain uses TRBV2 with TRBJ1-5; D may be TRBD1 (5 bases). Germline CDR1 is SNHLY and CDR2 is FYNNEI. Trimming took off 0 bases at V and 6 bases at J, with 21 bases between the two ends. CDR3 length: 18 amino acids.

The rearrangement links TRBV27 to TRBJ2-3; the match to TRBD2 covers 11 bases. Per the germline V gene, CDR1 is MNHEY and CDR2 is SMNVEV (reference sequence). Trimming removed 3 bases from V and 9 bases from J; junction bases left unmatched: 5. This CDR3 is built from 14 residues. CDR3 DNA: TGTGCCAGCAGTTTCGGACTAGCGGGTCCAACGCAGTATTTT. It specifies CASSFGLAGPTQYF.

This clone was observed once. The chain has TRBV18 and TRBJ1-1, with D possibly TRBD1 on 5 matching bases. The V end lost 0 bases, the J end lost 6 bases, and 11 bases lay between the germline ends. The CDR3 sequence is 14 residues long. Germline V gene lookup returns CDR1 KGHSH and CDR2 LQKENI. DNA of the CDR3: TGTGCCAGCTCACCACCGTTACTGGGGCCTGAAGCTTTCTTT. Amino acids: CASSPPLLGPEAFF.

This CDR3 is CASRLLNEQFF. In DNA form, the CDR3 reads TGTGCCAGCAGGCTACTCAATGAGCAGTTCTTC. V and J are TRBV6-5 and TRBJ2-1; D not certain. CDR3 length: 11 residues. The germline V and J ends were trimmed by 6 bases and 6 bases, with 6 bases remaining between them. CDR1 is MNHEY, CDR2 SVGAGI, per germline.

V usage is TRBV5-4 and J usage is TRBJ1-1; TRBD1 aligns across 10 bases. The germline gives CDR1 SGHNT, CDR2 YYREEE (reference sequence). The CDR3 covers 15 residues. The V and J ends lost 3 bases and 1 base, in that order; junction bases with no gene match: 3. DNA for the CDR3: TGTGCCAGCAGCTCCGACAGGGGGCAGAACACTGAAGCTTTCTTT. Protein product: CASSSDRGQNTEAFF.